These 10 T cell receptor gamma chains originate from one sample sequenced in a study of Vδ1+ human thymocytes. RNA was extracted from the cells and then reverse transcribed. Pooled V-gene forward primers with one constant-region reverse primer generated the CDR3 amplicons by multiplex PCR. TCRdb reanalysed the multiplex PCR reads via CATT. The sample contains tens of thousands of gamma-chain clones, roughly a fifth of which appear only once. Study observations and caveats: In the thymus, TRG and TRD repertoires looked highly polyclonal with Gaussian CDR3 lengths.

Which antigens these TCRs recognize remains unknown. The sample taken for sequencing was Vdelta1+ gamma-delta thymocytes from the thymus. Stated subset: FACS-sorted CD3+ TCRalphabeta- TCRVdelta1+ TCRVdelta2- thymocytes. The receptors here all came from a boy in the first two years of life who had congenital heart surgery.

The J gene is TRGJ1 or TRGJ2, the V gene TRGV5. The CDR3 spans 18 residues. CDR1 and CDR2 (germline): VINAFY, YDVSNSKD. V shed 0 bases and J 1 base; nucleotides not matched to a gene: 15. The CDR3 region has the DNA TGTGCCACCTGGGACAGGCGTCGTAACCCTCATAATTATTATAAGAAACTCTTT. Encoded protein: CATWDRRRNPHNYYKKLF.

This clone was seen only a few times. The chain is built from TRGV3 and TRGJ1 or TRGJ2. The CDR3 consists of 13 residues. V gave up 4 bases and J gave up 2 bases; unmatched junction bases: 5. Germline V gene data show CDR1 as VTNTFY and CDR2 as YDVSTARD (reference sequence). The CDR3 loop is CATWEPYYYKKLF. DNA of the CDR3: TGTGCCACCTGGGAGCCCTATTATTATAAGAAACTCTTT.

About this clone itself: A far larger clone differs by one base, so this is likely a read error. This chain connects TRGV9 to TRGJ1 or TRGJ2. Germline V lookup: CDR1 GITISATS, CDR2 ISYDGTV (reference sequence). The CDR3 spans 12 residues. In DNA form, the CDR3 reads TGTGCCTCGTGGGAGGTTTATTATAAGAAACTCTTT. It is translated as CASWEVYYKKLF.

Comments on this clone: This could be a read error, since a much larger clone is one nucleotide away. The V and J genes are TRGV9 and TRGJ1 or TRGJ2. The CDR3 consists of 10 residues. The V gene end was trimmed by 5 bases and the J gene end by 8 bases; junction bases not matched to a gene: 3. The germline V gene has CDR1 GITISATS and CDR2 ISYDGTV (reference sequence). The CDR3 DNA sequence: TGTGCCTTGTGGGTGGATAAGAAACTCTTT. Protein product: CALWVDKKLF.

The rearrangement uses TRGV2 and TRGJ1 or TRGJ2. This CDR3 has 16 amino acids. Germline values: CDR1 EGSNGY, CDR2 YDSYNSKV. J lost 0 bases, V lost 5 bases, and 13 bases had no gene match. CDR3 nucleotides: TGTGCCACCTGGGCCACCCGGACACAGAATTATTATAAGAAACTCTTT. This sequence encodes CATWATRTQNYYKKLF.

The rearrangement uses TRGV5 and TRGJ1 or TRGJ2. The J segment lost 9 bases and the V segment lost 0 bases, leaving 11 bases of the junction unmatched. This CDR3 region has 14 residues. Germline V gene sequence: CDR1 VINAFY, CDR2 YDVSNSKD. CDR3 in amino acids: CATWDRPGDLKKLF. Here the CDR3 DNA reads TGTGCCACCTGGGACAGGCCCGGGGACCTTAAGAAACTCTTT.

The J gene is TRGJ1 or TRGJ2, the V gene TRGV5. The CDR3 extends over 12 amino acids. CDR1 is VINAFY and CDR2 is YDVSNSKD in the germline V gene. V gave up 3 bases and J gave up 6 bases; unmatched junction bases: 5. This CDR3 reads CATWDCSYKKLF. The CDR3 DNA follows: TGTGCCACCTGGGACTGTTCTTATAAGAAACTCTTT.

This chain joins TRGV2 and TRGJ1 or TRGJ2. J gave up 0 bases and V 0 bases, and 5 bases lay outside the gene matches. The germline gives CDR1 EGSNGY, CDR2 YDSYNSKV. CDR3 length: 15 residues. For the CDR3, the DNA is TGTGCCACCTGGGACGGGCCACCGAATTATTATAAGAAACTCTTT. Residues: CATWDGPPNYYKKLF.

To note about this clone: Other DNA sequences in this sample translate to the same CDR3. The chain recombines TRGV2 with TRGJ1 or TRGJ2. CDR3 length equals 14 residues. Per germline, CDR1 EGSNGY and CDR2 YDSYNSKV. Unmatched junction bases numbered 6, after V lost 0 bases and J lost 4 bases. CDR3 DNA: TGTGCCACCTGGGACGGGCCTCCATATTATAAGAAACTCTTT. Translation: CATWDGPPYYKKLF.

This clone was picked up a small number of times. Within the sample, other DNA sequences also encode this same CDR3. The V and J genes are TRGV5 and TRGJ1 or TRGJ2. The CDR3 has 14 residues. Germline V gene lookup returns CDR1 VINAFY and CDR2 YDVSNSKD. V shed 0 bases and J 7 bases; nucleotides not matched to a gene: 9. CDR3 region: CATWDRPLEYKKLF. The CDR3, as DNA: TGTGCCACCTGGGACAGGCCTCTTGAATATAAGAAACTCTTT.